This TCR beta chain comes out of a study of response to subunit inactivated influenza vaccine. The study's findings and limits: Each seasonal influenza vaccination, the authors suggested, recruits few new T cells.

A few counts support this clonotype. Its cognate antigen is unknown. CDR3 length equals 16 residues. J gave up 4 bases and V 6 bases, and 11 bases lay outside the gene matches. TCRdb reprocessed the RT-PCR reads via MiXCR and lists one record per CDR3 protein. The data show hundreds of thousands of distinct CDR3 sequences, less than 15% seen once. This rearrangement joins TRBV12-3 or TRBV12-4 to TRBJ1-5; 8 bases match TRBD1. Sequences were derived from PBMCs from blood, sampled around 14 days before vaccination. This clonotype originated in a man in his fifties who received an inactivated influenza vaccine. In DNA, the CDR3 is TGTGCCAGCAGCTATACCCTACAGGGGGGGAATCAGCCCCAGCATTTT. Translating it yields CASSYTLQGGNQPQHF.